These 29 T cell receptor beta chains share one sample of origin, sequenced in a study of chemoradiotherapy in HPV16-positive cancers. Repertoires were generated with immunoSEQ multiplex PCR, while TCRdb's copy carries only in-frame clones and drops some. The sample comprises about 100 clones, roughly nine tenths of which are singletons, and 10% to 15% rests with the top ten. The input for sequencing was tumor tissue, taken from a patient who underwent chemoradiotherapy. Every receptor here comes from a human donor with HPV-associated anogenital cancer.

The chain combines TRBV7-9 with TRBJ2-5, with D unresolved. The germline V gene has CDR1 SEHNR and CDR2 FQNEAQ (reference sequence). The CDR3 has 15 residues. The germline V and J ends were trimmed by 2 bases and 1 base, with 11 bases remaining between them. This CDR3 reads CASSLPFSGQETQYF. The CDR3 DNA is TGTGCCAGCAGCTTACCCTTCTCCGGCCAAGAGACCCAGTACTTC.

This clone is a singleton in its sample. The chain recombines TRBV13 with TRBJ2-3, with D uncertain. Germline V gene sequence: CDR1 PRHDT, CDR2 FYEKMQ (reference sequence). This CDR3 has 13 amino acids. V was shortened by 5 bases and J by 5 bases, with 11 bases between the two germline ends. The CDR3 DNA reads as TGTGCCAGCAGCCAACCAATGGTAGATACGCAGTATTTT. Its protein product is CASSQPMVDTQYF.

The gene calls are TRBV18 and TRBJ2-2; unclear D gene. Germline V gene lookup returns CDR1 KGHSH and CDR2 LQKENI. This CDR3 is 13 amino acids long. The V and J ends lost 4 bases and 1 base respectively, with 4 bases between them. The CDR3 here is CASSLGNTGELFF. In nucleotides, the CDR3 is TGTGCCAGCTCACTGGGGAACACCGGGGAGCTGTTTTTT. The entire variable domain, with the rest obtained from reference TRBV18 and TRBJ2-2, is as follows: NAGVMQNPRHLVRRRGQEARLRCSPMKGHSHVYWYRQLPEEGLKFMVYLQKENIIDESGMPKERFSAEFPKEGPSILRIQQVVRGDSAAYFCASSLGNTGELFFGEGSRLTVL.

The CDR3 loop is CASSQEIGGLYGYTF. CDR3 nucleotides: TGCGCCAGCAGCCAAGAGATAGGGGGGCTCTATGGCTACACCTTC. V gene TRBV4-3 combines with J gene TRBJ1-2, with a tentative D call TRBD1 (6 bases). Germline lookup yields CDR1 LGHNA and CDR2 YSLEER. CDR3 size: 15 residues. Trimming pared 0 bases from V and 4 bases from J, leaving 12 bases between.

This sequence joins TRBV5-6 and TRBJ1-5, with 8 bases aligning to TRBD1. CDR1 and CDR2 (germline): SGHDT, YYEEEE. V dropped 1 base and J dropped 4; count of bases not matched to a gene: 7. CDR3 size: 16 residues. CDR3 nucleotides: TGTGCCAGCAGCTTGCGCCGGACAGGGACAAATCAGCCCCAGCATTTT. It is translated as CASSLRRTGTNQPQHF.

The chain couples TRBV7-2 to TRBJ2-5, with D hard to call. The CDR3 is 16 amino acids. From germline, CDR1 is SGHTA and CDR2 FQGNSA. The V and J ends lost 5 bases and 1 base respectively, with 17 bases between them. This chain's CDR3 is CASSPVDRSIQETQYF. CDR3 in DNA: TGTGCCAGCAGCCCAGTCGATAGATCTATCCAAGAGACCCAGTACTTC.

This chain links TRBV1 with TRBJ1-2. TRBV1 is a listed pseudogene. This CDR3 comprises 16 residues. The CDR3 DNA reads as TGCACCAGCAGGACTTACAGTTTGTGCAAGACCTATGGCTACACCTTC. Its protein product is CTSRTYSLCKTYGYTF.

The V and J genes are TRBV7-9 and TRBJ1-2; D unresolved. This CDR3 is 14 amino acids long. Trimming stripped 5 bases from V and 1 base from J, with 11 bases between. Germline loops: CDR1 SEHNR, CDR2 FQNEAQ (reference sequence). CDR3 amino acids: CASSRIFFNYGYTF. DNA of the CDR3: TGTGCCAGCAGCCGGATATTTTTTAACTATGGCTACACCTTC.

This sequence joins TRBV27 and TRBJ2-7; D is unresolved. The germline V gene encodes CDR1 MNHEY and CDR2 SMNVEV (reference sequence). Trimming pared 5 bases from V and 0 bases from J, leaving 11 bases between. This CDR3 comprises 14 residues. Written as DNA, the CDR3 is TGTGCCAGCAGTCTTACAGCGCTCTCCTACGAGCAGTACTTC. Translation gives CASSLTALSYEQYF.

This chain joins TRBV13 and TRBJ2-2; perhaps D is TRBD1 or TRBD2 (5 bases each). Germline CDR1 PRHDT, CDR2 FYEKMQ (reference sequence). CDR3 length: 14 residues. The V and J ends lost 10 bases and 3 bases respectively, with 15 bases between them. CDR3 sequence: CATRDRGDTGELFF. As DNA, the CDR3 is TGTGCCACCAGAGACCGGGGCGACACCGGGGAGCTGTTTTTT. Variable domain in full (rest from reference TRBV13 and TRBJ2-2): AAGVIQSPRHLIKEKRETATLKCYPIPRHDTVYWYQQGPGQDPQFLISFYEKMQSDKGSIPDRFSAQQFSDYHSELNMSSLELGDSALYFCATRDRGDTGELFFGEGSRLTVL.

There are a few counts of this clone. This CDR3 is CPGSARSEQSRANVLTF. The CDR3 bases are TGTCCTGGGAGCGCGCGAAGCGAACAAAGTCGGGCCAACGTCCTGACTTTC. The rearrangement links TRBV22-1 to TRBJ2-6; the table's D call, TRBD2, has no DNA check behind it. TRBV22-1 is a listed pseudogene. CDR3 length: 17 residues.

CDR3 loop: CASKGQGNGYTF. CDR3 coding DNA: TGTGCCAGCAAGGGACAGGGCAATGGCTACACCTTC. This chain uses TRBV27 with TRBJ1-2; TRBD1 agrees at 9 bases. Germline V gives CDR1 MNHEY, CDR2 SMNVEV (reference sequence). Unmatched junction bases numbered 3, after V lost 7 bases and J lost 6 bases. The CDR3 extends over 12 amino acids.

The chain combines TRBV5-1 with TRBJ2-1; D unclear. The V and J ends lost 3 bases and 4 bases respectively, with 8 bases between them. This CDR3 contains 13 residues. CDR1 is SGHRS, CDR2 YFSETQ, per germline. CDR3 DNA sequence: TGCGCCAGCAGCTCATCACTTTACAATGAGCAGTTCTTC. Residues: CASSSSLYNEQFF. The full variable domain, in which reference TRBV5-1 and TRBJ2-1 provide the parts outside the CDR3, is KAGVTQTPRYLIKTRGQQVTLSCSPISGHRSVSWYQQTPGQGLQFLFEYFSETQRNKGNFPGRFSGRQFSNSRSEMNVSTLELGDSALYLCASSSSLYNEQFFGPGTRLTVL.

The V call is TRBV28, the J call TRBJ1-6, with a tentative D call TRBD1 (6 bases). The V end was cut by 10 bases, the J end by 0 bases, with 22 bases between. Germline values: CDR1 MDHEN, CDR2 SYDVKM. This CDR3 spans 18 amino acids. In DNA, the CDR3 is TGTGCCACTTTAAGGGGGAAGCTCCTCAGCTCCTATAATTCACCCCTCCACTTT. The encoded protein is CATLRGKLLSSYNSPLHF.

The chain combines TRBV2 with TRBJ1-2; a possible D gene is TRBD1 (6 bases). V gave up 4 bases and J gave up 8 bases, with 17 bases separating them. Germline lookup yields CDR1 SNHLY and CDR2 FYNNEI. CDR3 size: 14 residues. The CDR3 is CASSGTGTYRGYTF. The CDR3 DNA reads TGTGCCAGCAGTGGCACAGGGACGTATAGGGGCTACACCTTC.

The V gene is TRBV4-1, the J gene TRBJ2-2; TRBD1 matches at 7 bases. Germline CDR1 is MGHRA and CDR2 is YSYEKL. The V gene end was trimmed by 0 bases and the J gene end by 2 bases; junction bases not matched to a gene: 9. The CDR3 consists of 18 residues. The DNA for the CDR3 is TGCGCCAGCAGCCAAGATACGTTCAGGGGGATTAACACCGGGGAGCTGTTTTTT. The encoded protein is CASSQDTFRGINTGELFF.

This rearrangement joins TRBV5-1 to TRBJ1-1; 10 bases are shared with TRBD1. The trim removed 3 bases at V and 8 bases at J, leaving 10 bases unmatched. The CDR3 spans 15 residues. Germline-derived CDR1 and CDR2 are SGHRS and YFSETQ. Here the CDR3 reads CASSSPGTGVFEAFF. The CDR3 region has the DNA TGCGCCAGCAGCTCCCCCGGGACAGGGGTTTTCGAAGCTTTCTTT.

The rearrangement uses TRBV19 and TRBJ1-5; 8 nucleotides agree with TRBD1. Germline trimming cut 5 bases from V and 6 bases from J; bases unmatched to any gene: 6. The CDR3 has 14 residues. In germline, CDR1 is LNHDA, CDR2 SQIVND (reference sequence). CDR3 loop: CASSSPDRAQPQHF. For the CDR3, the DNA is TGTGCCAGTAGTTCACCGGACAGGGCTCAGCCCCAGCATTTT. Looking up the rest from reference TRBV19 and TRBJ1-5 gives the full variable domain: DGGITQSPKYLFRKEGQNVTLSCEQNLNHDAMYWYRQDPGQGLRLIYYSQIVNDFQKGDIAEGYSVSREKKESFPLTVTSAQKNPTAFYLCASSSPDRAQPQHFGDGTRLSIL.

The chain has TRBV5-1 and TRBJ1-1, with D tentatively TRBD1 (5 bases). There are 14 residues in the CDR3. In germline, CDR1 is SGHRS, CDR2 YFSETQ. V was shortened by 4 bases and J by 5 bases, with 15 bases between the two germline ends. The CDR3, as DNA: TGCGCCAGCAGCCCTACCTGGGGGGGGACTGAAGCTTTCTTT. It encodes CASSPTWGGTEAFF.

In this sample, this clone turned up once. The CDR3 nucleotides are TGTGCCAGCAGTCCCTTTTCAGGCAATCAGCCCCAGCATTTT. Translating it yields CASSPFSGNQPQHF. The chain links TRBV2 to TRBJ1-5; D not resolved. Germline V CDR1 and CDR2: SNHLY, FYNNEI. V was trimmed by 5 bases and J by 2 bases, leaving 10 bases between them. This CDR3 region has 14 residues.

In regard to this clone: The germline gene is not matched at one end of the junction; a read error may be the cause. The rearrangement joins TRBV27 to TRBJ2-1; 12 bases match TRBD2. Germline V gives CDR1 MNHEY, CDR2 SMNVEV (reference sequence). CDR3 length: 14 amino acids. The CDR3 DNA reads as TGTGCCAGCAGTAATACTCTAGCGGGAGGGTTGTTGATCTTC. Its translation: CASSNTLAGGLLIF.

This clone has only one observation. The chain joins TRBV13 to TRBJ2-3; D is perhaps TRBD1 (6 bases). Germline CDR1 and CDR2: PRHDT and FYEKMQ (reference sequence). CDR3 length: 17 residues. V was cut by 4 bases and J by 1 base, with 18 bases left in between. The CDR3 protein is CASSYPQGGFGTDTQYF. In nucleotides, the CDR3 is TGTGCCAGCAGCTACCCACAGGGCGGATTTGGCACAGATACGCAGTATTTT.

The V and J genes are TRBV9 and TRBJ2-5, with D perhaps TRBD2 (6 bases). The germline CDR1 and CDR2 sequences are SGDLS and YYNGEE. V was trimmed by 0 bases and J by 5 bases, leaving 11 bases between them. This CDR3 comprises 14 residues. CDR3 in amino acids: CASSVGGDGETQYF. The CDR3 DNA sequence: TGTGCCAGCAGCGTAGGGGGGGATGGGGAGACCCAGTACTTC.

This chain connects TRBV5-4 to TRBJ2-3; no clear D gene. Germline V gene sequence: CDR1 SGHNT, CDR2 YYREEE (reference sequence). V was trimmed by 4 bases and J by 4 bases, leaving 7 bases between them. The CDR3 totals 12 residues. The CDR3: CASSIPPDTQYF. The CDR3 nucleotides are TGTGCCAGCAGCATCCCACCAGATACGCAGTATTTT.

In this sample, this clone turned up a few times. The V call is TRBV7-8, the J call TRBJ2-6; D may be TRBD1 (6 bases). CDR1 and CDR2 from the germline V gene are SGHVS and FQNEAQ. Trimming cost V 3 bases and J 0 bases, with 15 bases left between them. The CDR3 consists of 18 residues. CDR3 sequence (DNA): TGTGCCAGCAGCTTTCCGCAGGGGTTGAGCTCTGGGGCCAACGTCCTGACTTTC. Its translation: CASSFPQGLSSGANVLTF.

V and J are TRBV6-1 and TRBJ1-2, with TRBD1 as a possible D gene (5 bases). The CDR3 runs 16 residues. V shed 3 bases and J shed 1 base, with 15 bases lying between them. CDR1 and CDR2 (germline): MNHNS, SASEGT. Here the CDR3 reads CASSDVTGTGNYGYTF. CDR3 coding DNA: TGTGCCAGCAGTGATGTGACCGGGACGGGTAACTATGGCTACACCTTC.

The V call is TRBV7-2, the J call TRBJ2-1; D remains unclear. Germline V gives CDR1 SGHTA, CDR2 FQGNSA. The CDR3 loop spans 13 amino acids. V gave up 2 bases and J gave up 1 base, with 3 bases separating them. The CDR3 reads CASSLMSYNEQFF. The CDR3 DNA reads TGTGCCAGCAGCTTAATGTCCTACAATGAGCAGTTCTTC.

This clone was seen only once. The rearrangement joins TRBV6-5 to TRBJ2-5; no clear D gene. The V gene lost 7 bases and the J gene lost 0 bases, with 12 bases spanning the gap. The CDR3 consists of 14 residues. Per the germline V gene, CDR1 is MNHEY and CDR2 is SVGAGI. CDR3 DNA: TGTGCCAGCAAAAATATGGGGTACCAAGAGACCCAGTACTTC. This translates into CASKNMGYQETQYF.

This clone was counted once. The V and J genes are TRBV5-1 and TRBJ2-7, with TRBD1 identical over 8 bases. CDR3 length: 15 residues. J was trimmed by 6 bases and V by 0 bases; bases with no gene match: 8. Germline lookup yields CDR1 SGHRS and CDR2 YFSETQ. The DNA of the CDR3 is TGCGCCAGCAGCTTGGCCGGGACAGGACCAACCGAGCAGTACTTC. The encoded protein is CASSLAGTGPTEQYF.